These 27 T cell receptor beta chains were sequenced from one sample in a study of cytomegalovirus exposure and HLA in healthy donors. PCR used 60 Vbeta primers and 13 Jbeta primers. TCRdb's copy holds only in-frame clones and misses some; the assay was immunoSEQ multiplex PCR. The sample has tens of thousands of clones; approximately 80% are singletons. Sequencing used PBMCs. The receptors stem from a man between 25 and 39 years old in good health and CMV-seronegative.

V is TRBV6-6 and J is TRBJ1-2; TRBD1 aligns across 7 bases. CDR1 is MNHNY and CDR2 is SVGAGI in the germline V gene (reference sequence). The V gene end was trimmed by 8 bases and the J gene end by 6 bases; junction bases not matched to a gene: 9. The CDR3 consists of 13 residues. The CDR3 DNA is TGTGCCAGCCAACTTTCACAGGGGCATGGCTACACCTTC. Protein: CASQLSQGHGYTF.

V and J are TRBV5-1 and TRBJ1-3, with TRBD1 identical over 8 bases. Germline CDR1 and CDR2: SGHRS and YFSETQ. This CDR3 has 16 residues. Germline trimming cut 4 bases from V and 5 bases from J; bases unmatched to any gene: 11. The CDR3 DNA sequence: TGCGCCAGCAGCCCCGATTACGGACAGGGTCGAAACACCATATATTTT. It yields the protein CASSPDYGQGRNTIYF.

The J gene is TRBJ2-1, the V gene TRBV30, with 10 bases fitting TRBD2. The V gene's germline CDR1 is GTSNPN and CDR2 SVGIG (reference sequence). Unmatched junction bases numbered 8, after V lost 0 bases and J lost 9 bases. The CDR3 length is 15 residues. CDR3 protein: CAWSVQAGGLVEQFF. DNA of the CDR3: TGTGCCTGGAGTGTACAAGCGGGAGGGCTGGTTGAGCAGTTCTTC. The entire variable domain, with the rest obtained from reference TRBV30 and TRBJ2-1, is as follows: SQTIHQWPATLVQPVGSPLSLECTVEGTSNPNLYWYRQAAGRGLQLLFYSVGIGQISSEVPQNLSASRPQDRQFILSSKKLLLSDSGFYLCAWSVQAGGLVEQFFGPGTRLTVL.

The chain employs TRBV18 and TRBJ2-6; D unclear. V gave up 3 bases and J gave up 0 bases, with 6 bases separating them. The CDR3 spans 15 residues. Germline lookup yields CDR1 KGHSH and CDR2 LQKENI. The CDR3 DNA is TGTGCCAGCTCACCGGGCCGCTCTGGGGCCAACGTCCTGACTTTC. It yields the protein CASSPGRSGANVLTF.

The rearrangement joins TRBV7-9 to TRBJ1-2, with D possibly being TRBD1 (6 bases). CDR3 length: 18 amino acids. The germline CDR1 and CDR2 sequences are SEHNR and FQNEAQ (reference sequence). Trimming shortened V by 2 bases and J by 6 bases, and 25 bases separated the two germline ends. The CDR3 nucleotides are TGTGCCAGCAGCTTACCCCGGACAGAAGTCCCTAACTATCATGGCTACACCTTC. Its translation is CASSLPRTEVPNYHGYTF.

The rearrangement joins TRBV5-1 to TRBJ1-2, with 8 positions matching TRBD1. CDR3 length equals 13 residues. J lost 8 bases, V lost 4 bases, and 7 bases had no gene match. Germline loops: CDR1 SGHRS, CDR2 YFSETQ. CDR3 in amino acids: CASSTTGEGGYTF. CDR3 DNA: TGCGCCAGCAGCACGACAGGGGAGGGAGGCTACACCTTC.

The CDR3 bases are TGTGCCAGCAGCTGGGGAACAGCGGGCTCCTACGAGCAGTACTTC. Its translation: CASSWGTAGSYEQYF. The rearrangement joins TRBV7-2 to TRBJ2-7, with D possibly matching TRBD2 (6 bases). V was pared by 4 bases and J by 0 bases, with 13 bases between. The CDR3 contains 15 residues. The V gene's germline CDR1 is SGHTA and CDR2 FQGNSA.

In regard to this clone: This CDR3 fails to terminate in the conserved phenylalanine or tryptophan, so it likely reflects a read error. J is TRBJ1-1 and V is TRBV7-9, with a weak D call TRBD1 (5 bases). The CDR3 extends over 16 amino acids. CDR1 is SEHNR and CDR2 is FQNEAQ in the germline V gene (reference sequence). Between the trimmed V and J ends, which lost 5 bases and 0 bases, there was a span of 16 bases. The CDR3 loop reads CASSTGTLYMNTEAFV. DNA for the CDR3: TGTGCCAGCAGCACCGGGACTTTGTACATGAACACTGAAGCTTTCGTT.

The V gene is TRBV10-2, the J gene TRBJ2-5; D gene uncertain. The V gene's germline CDR1 is WSHSY and CDR2 SAAADI. V lost 4 bases and J 13 bases, leaving 13 bases between the germline ends. The CDR3 runs 11 residues. The DNA of the CDR3 is TGCGCCAGCAGTGGAGCGCGGATATTGTACTTC. Protein sequence: CASSGARILYF.

The chain is built from TRBV6-4 and TRBJ2-2, with no clear D. CDR3 length: 14 residues. Germline V gene sequence: CDR1 MRHNA, CDR2 SNTAGT. V was pared by 6 bases and J by 7 bases, with 15 bases between. This CDR3 is CASSLGSTGGELFF. The CDR3 region has the DNA TGTGCCAGCAGCCTTGGGTCAACGGGCGGGGAGCTGTTTTTT.

DNA of the CDR3: TGTGCCTGGGGGACAGGCGGGGAAAAACTGTTTTTT. This encodes CAWGTGGEKLFF. The V gene is TRBV30, the J gene TRBJ1-4; the match to TRBD1 covers 8 bases. Unmatched junction bases numbered 4, after V lost 5 bases and J lost 8 bases. The V gene's germline CDR1 is GTSNPN and CDR2 SVGIG (reference sequence). The CDR3 totals 12 residues. The full variable domain, with the rest looked up from reference TRBV30 and TRBJ1-4, is SQTIHQWPATLVQPVGSPLSLECTVEGTSNPNLYWYRQAAGRGLQLLFYSVGIGQISSEVPQNLSASRPQDRQFILSSKKLLLSDSGFYLCAWGTGGEKLFFGSGTQLSVL.

The chain couples TRBV7-9 to TRBJ1-2; 7 bases map to TRBD1. J gave up 0 bases and V 0 bases, and 4 bases lay outside the gene matches. The CDR3 consists of 16 residues. Germline V CDR1 and CDR2: SEHNR, FQNEAQ (reference sequence). CDR3 in DNA: TGTGCCAGCAGCTTAGCTGGGACAGTAGCTAACTATGGCTACACCTTC. This codes for CASSLAGTVANYGYTF. Full variable domain (outside the CDR3, taken from reference TRBV7-9 and TRBJ1-2): DTGVSQNPRHKITKRGQNVTFRCDPISEHNRLYWYRQTLGQGPEFLTYFQNEAQLEKSRLLSDRFSAERPKGSFSTLEIQRTEQGDSAMYLCASSLAGTVANYGYTFGSGTRLTVV.

The chain links TRBV28 to TRBJ1-4, with D possibly being TRBD1 (6 bases). CDR3 length: 14 residues. V lost 8 bases and J 4 bases, leaving 14 bases between the germline ends. The germline V gene encodes CDR1 MDHEN and CDR2 SYDVKM. CDR3 nucleotides: TGTGCCAGCGGGGGGGGCTGGGGTAATGAAAAACTGTTTTTT. Encoded protein: CASGGGWGNEKLFF.

The gene calls are TRBV7-2 and TRBJ2-7; D might be TRBD1 (6 bases). Germline lookup yields CDR1 SGHTA and CDR2 FQGNSA. Between the trimmed V and J ends, which lost 5 bases and 3 bases, there was a span of 20 bases. The CDR3 is 16 residues long. CDR3 in DNA: TGTGCCAGCAGCGATTTTGGACAGCCCTGGAGCTACGAGCAGTACTTC. Translated, it gives CASSDFGQPWSYEQYF.

The chain joins TRBV19 to TRBJ1-5; no definite D call. The germline V and J ends were trimmed by 7 bases and 1 base, with 11 bases remaining between them. The V gene's germline CDR1 is LNHDA and CDR2 SQIVND (reference sequence). This CDR3 is 14 amino acids long. CDR3 region: CASKNRPSNQPQHF. The CDR3 nucleotides are TGTGCCAGTAAAAACAGACCAAGCAATCAGCCCCAGCATTTT.

V usage is TRBV5-4 and J usage is TRBJ1-3; 7 bases match TRBD1. V lost 4 bases to trimming and J lost 0 bases; unmatched junction nucleotides: 4. CDR1 and CDR2 from the germline V gene are SGHNT and YYREEE (reference sequence). This CDR3 has 15 amino acids. Here the CDR3 DNA reads TGTGCCAGCAGCCGGGACAGTCACTCTGGAAACACCATATATTTT. This translates into CASSRDSHSGNTIYF.

In this sample, this clone turned up once. The gene calls are TRBV5-4 and TRBJ1-4, with D tentatively TRBD1 (5 bases). Looked up from germline, CDR1 is SGHNT and CDR2 is YYREEE (reference sequence). Trimming took off 0 bases at V and 5 bases at J, with 17 bases between the two ends. The CDR3 totals 17 residues. The DNA of the CDR3 is TGTGCCAGCAGCTTGGCCGGTCAAGGGGCGCGAAATGAAAAACTGTTTTTT. Translation gives CASSLAGQGARNEKLFF. Based on the CDR3 plus reference TRBV5-4 and TRBJ1-4, the full variable domain is ETGVTQSPTHLIKTRGQQVTLRCSSQSGHNTVSWYQQALGQGPQFIFQYYREEENGRGNFPPRFSGLQFPNYSSELNVNALELDDSALYLCASSLAGQGARNEKLFFGSGTQLSVL.

The CDR3 region is CAIGKQGQETQYF. DNA of the CDR3: TGTGCCATTGGGAAACAGGGTCAAGAGACCCAGTACTTC. This chain joins TRBV10-3 and TRBJ2-5; TRBD1 might be the D (6 bases). This CDR3 region has 13 residues. The V gene lost 9 bases and the J gene lost 2 bases, with 13 bases spanning the gap. CDR1 is ENHRY, CDR2 SYGVKD, per germline.

This clone has only one observation. J is TRBJ2-1 and V is TRBV9, with 9 bases matching TRBD2. CDR3 length: 14 amino acids. V was pared by 5 bases and J by 6 bases, with 6 bases of the junction left unmatched. Germline CDR1 and CDR2: SGDLS and YYNGEE. The chain's CDR3 is CASRRGGSSNEQFF. The CDR3 DNA reads as TGTGCCAGCAGGCGGGGGGGCAGTAGCAATGAGCAGTTCTTC.

The rearrangement uses TRBV19 and TRBJ1-1; 8 nucleotides line up with TRBD1. The CDR3 has 18 residues. CDR1 LNHDA and CDR2 SQIVND come from the germline V gene (reference sequence). The V and J ends lost 4 bases and 0 bases, in that order; junction bases with no gene match: 13. The CDR3 DNA reads as TGTGCCAGTAGTAAGGTAGGGACAGGACGAGTCCTGAACACTGAAGCTTTCTTT. Protein sequence: CASSKVGTGRVLNTEAFF.

This chain uses TRBV16 with TRBJ1-1; D may be TRBD1 (6 bases). The CDR3 covers 14 residues. The V gene lost 10 bases and the J gene lost 3 bases, with 18 bases spanning the gap. Germline V gene data show CDR1 as KGHSY and CDR2 as FQNENV. The CDR3 DNA sequence: TGTGCCACCTTTAGAGGCAGGGGAGACACTGAAGCTTTCTTT. Its translation is CATFRGRGDTEAFF.

This rearrangement joins TRBV7-9 to TRBJ2-7, with 9 bases identical to TRBD1. Per germline, CDR1 SEHNR and CDR2 FQNEAQ (reference sequence). V shed 5 bases, J shed 3 bases, and the junction held 8 bases outside the gene matches. The CDR3 spans 15 residues. This chain's CDR3 is CASSPQDRGVYEQYF. As DNA, the CDR3 is TGTGCCAGCAGCCCCCAGGACAGGGGCGTCTACGAGCAGTACTTC.

V is TRBV7-2 and J is TRBJ2-7, with a weak D call TRBD1 (8 bases). V lost 4 bases and J 0 bases, leaving 16 bases between the germline ends. The germline CDR1 and CDR2 sequences are SGHTA and FQGNSA. This CDR3 is built from 16 residues. The CDR3 reads CASSSRTGRDSYEQYF. The CDR3 DNA reads as TGTGCCAGCAGCTCCCGGACAGGGAGGGACTCCTACGAGCAGTACTTC.

This chain joins TRBV19 and TRBJ2-5; 9 bases map to TRBD2. CDR3 length equals 13 residues. Unmatched junction bases numbered 2, after V lost 4 bases and J lost 5 bases. CDR1 is LNHDA, CDR2 SQIVND, per germline (reference sequence). This chain's CDR3 is CASSKTSGETQYF. CDR3 nucleotide sequence: TGTGCCAGTAGTAAGACTAGCGGTGAGACCCAGTACTTC. Together with reference TRBV19 and TRBJ2-5, the CDR3 gives the full variable domain: DGGITQSPKYLFRKEGQNVTLSCEQNLNHDAMYWYRQDPGQGLRLIYYSQIVNDFQKGDIAEGYSVSREKKESFPLTVTSAQKNPTAFYLCASSKTSGETQYFGPGTRLLVL.

This chain uses TRBV28 with TRBJ2-7; 9 bases line up with TRBD1. Germline CDR1 is MDHEN and CDR2 is SYDVKM. After removal of 8 bases from V and 3 bases from J, the junction contained 11 bases not matched to a gene. The CDR3 loop spans 15 amino acids. CDR3 coding DNA: TGTGCCAGCGTCCCCACCGGGACAGGGATCTACGAGCAGTACTTC. Translating it yields CASVPTGTGIYEQYF.

The gene calls are TRBV29-1 and TRBJ1-4; TRBD1 agrees at 7 bases. V shed 7 bases, J shed 1 base, and the junction held 3 bases outside the gene matches. Germline loops: CDR1 SQVTM, CDR2 ANQGSEA. The CDR3 is made up of 13 amino acids. The CDR3 coding sequence is TGCAGCGGGTACAGGGGAACTAATGAAAAACTGTTTTTT. Amino acids: CSGYRGTNEKLFF. The whole variable domain, remainder taken from reference TRBV29-1 and TRBJ1-4, is SAVISQKPSRDICQRGTSLTIQCQVDSQVTMMFWYRQQPGQSLTLIATANQGSEATYESGFVIDKFPISRPNLTFSTLTVSNMSPEDSSIYLCSGYRGTNEKLFFGSGTQLSVL.

The chain joins TRBV28 to TRBJ2-1; 7 bases match TRBD1. V lost 2 bases and J lost 0; bases outside the gene matches: 10. The CDR3 runs to 18 residues. CDR1 is MDHEN, CDR2 SYDVKM, per germline. The CDR3 nucleotides read TGTGCCAGCAGTTTACCCGATGGGACAGCGAGCTCCTACAATGAGCAGTTCTTC. Protein product: CASSLPDGTASSYNEQFF.